This T cell receptor beta chain comes out of a study of cytomegalovirus exposure and HLA in healthy donors. In germline, CDR1 is SGHTA, CDR2 FQGNSA. V was clipped by 5 bases and J by 4 bases, with 11 bases between them. The CDR3 length is 14 residues. Study-level findings and limits: Later work showed greater clonal expansion in HLA-associated TCR beta chains than in equally common others.

A remark on this clone: The antigen remains unidentified.

Donors sampled were nominally healthy, though unrecorded immune exposures were likely. Use of 60 Vbeta and 13 Jbeta primers characterized the PCR. Profiled with immunoSEQ multiplex PCR; TCRdb holds only in-frame clones, not every one. The table lists 150,000 or so clones, roughly 85% of them singletons. Sequenced material: PBMCs. This clonotype was sampled from a man younger than 35 in good health and CMV-seropositive. The rearrangement joins TRBV7-2 to TRBJ1-4; D may be TRBD1 (5 bases). CDR3 nucleotide sequence: TGTGCCAGCAGCCCGGCGGGGGTTAATGAAAAACTGTTTTTT. Translation gives CASSPAGVNEKLFF. Supplemented by reference TRBV7-2 and TRBJ1-4, the full variable domain reads GAGVSQSPSNKVTEKGKDVELRCDPISGHTALYWYRQSLGQGLEFLIYFQGNSAPDKSGLPSDRFSAERTGGSVSTLTIQRTQQEDSAVYLCASSPAGVNEKLFFGSGTQLSVL.